These T cell receptor beta chains were read from a single sample in a study of beta chain features in type 1 diabetes. Using immunoSEQ multiplex PCR, the repertoire was profiled, and TCRdb retains in-frame clones only, with some absent. The sample yields some 99,000 clones, 40% seen once. Sample: stem cell memory CD4+ T cells from blood. These receptors were obtained from a young woman in good health. The CDR3 runs from the conserved cysteine through the conserved F or W. D genes are given only for firm matches. Clone sizes are given selectively: once, few, many, or a class where the clone is expanded.

j_gene: TRBJ2-1
d_gene: TRBD2
abundance: few
v_gene: TRBV27
CDR3aa: CASSFTRLAGGEQFF
CDR3nt: TGTGCCAGCAGTTTCACTCGACTAGCGGGTGGGGAGCAGTTCTTC

j_gene: TRBJ2-3
d_gene: NA
abundance: NA
v_gene: TRBV6-5
CDR3aa: CASRATDTQYF
CDR3nt: TGTGCCAGCAGGGCCACAGATACGCAGTATTTT

j_gene: TRBJ2-5
d_gene: NA
abundance: NA
v_gene: TRBV2
CDR3aa: CASSVLREVQYF
CDR3nt: TGTGCCAGCAGTGTGTTGAGGGAGGTGCAGTACTTC

j_gene: TRBJ2-1
d_gene: TRBD2
abundance: few
v_gene: TRBV29-1
CDR3aa: CSAGGLASRGVYNEQFF
CDR3nt: TGCAGCGCTGGAGGACTAGCGAGCCGGGGAGTCTACAATGAGCAGTTCTTC

j_gene: TRBJ1-1
d_gene: TRBD1
abundance: NA
v_gene: TRBV5-1
CDR3aa: CASSPDRGRVDTEAFF
CDR3nt: TGCGCCAGCAGCCCAGACAGGGGGCGCGTCGACACTGAAGCTTTCTTT

j_gene: TRBJ2-2
d_gene: TRBD2
abundance: NA
v_gene: TRBV5-1
CDR3aa: CASSLGPGGTGELFF
CDR3nt: TGCGCCAGCAGCTTGGGTCCGGGAGGAACCGGGGAGCTGTTTTTT

j_gene: TRBJ1-2
d_gene: TRBD1
abundance: NA
v_gene: TRBV9
CDR3aa: CASSPQGQGGSYGYTF
CDR3nt: TGTGCCAGCAGCCCTCAGGGACAGGGTGGGAGCTATGGCTACACCTTC

j_gene: TRBJ2-7
d_gene: NA
abundance: NA
v_gene: TRBV29-1
CDR3aa: CSVDLGGLGYEQYF
CDR3nt: TGCAGCGTTGATTTGGGGGGATTAGGGTACGAGCAGTACTTC

j_gene: TRBJ2-3
d_gene: NA
abundance: few
v_gene: TRBV4-1
CDR3aa: CASSQDRAPWDTQYF
CDR3nt: TGCGCCAGCAGCCAAGACAGGGCCCCGTGGGATACGCAGTATTTT

j_gene: TRBJ2-3
d_gene: NA
abundance: NA
v_gene: TRBV7-3
CDR3aa: CASSFGTDTQYF
CDR3nt: TGTGCCAGCAGCTTCGGGACAGATACGCAGTATTTT

j_gene: TRBJ1-5
d_gene: NA
abundance: NA
v_gene: TRBV6-1
CDR3aa: CASGTGISQPQHF
CDR3nt: TGTGCCAGCGGAACAGGGATCAGTCAGCCCCAGCATTTT

j_gene: TRBJ1-2
d_gene: NA
abundance: NA
v_gene: TRBV6-5
CDR3aa: CASSYLGSLYGYTF
CDR3nt: TGTGCCAGCAGTTACCTAGGCAGCCTCTATGGCTACACCTTC

j_gene: TRBJ1-5
d_gene: NA
abundance: NA
v_gene: TRBV18
CDR3aa: CASSPAGTGSNQPQHF
CDR3nt: TGTGCCAGCTCACCAGCGGGGACGGGCAGCAATCAGCCCCAGCATTTT

j_gene: TRBJ2-7
d_gene: TRBD1
abundance: NA
v_gene: TRBV7-9
CDR3aa: CASSAPGQGTYEQYF
CDR3nt: TGTGCCAGCAGCGCTCCGGGACAGGGGACCTACGAGCAGTACTTC

j_gene: TRBJ1-1
d_gene: NA
abundance: NA
v_gene: TRBV7-6
CDR3aa: CASSGGGRLNTEAFF
CDR3nt: TGTGCCAGCAGCGGGGGGGGAAGACTGAACACTGAAGCTTTCTTT

j_gene: TRBJ2-4
d_gene: TRBD1
abundance: few
v_gene: TRBV28
CDR3aa: CASSFSRTGRGKNIQYF
CDR3nt: TGTGCCAGCAGTTTCTCCCGGACAGGACGAGGCAAAAACATTCAGTACTTC

j_gene: TRBJ1-5
d_gene: NA
abundance: NA
v_gene: TRBV7-6
CDR3aa: CASSRGVRREGEPQHF
CDR3nt: TGTGCCAGCAGCCGTGGGGTCCGCAGGGAGGGGGAGCCCCAGCATTTT

j_gene: TRBJ2-1
d_gene: TRBD1
abundance: NA
v_gene: TRBV28
CDR3aa: CASSMDIGTAVGNEQFF
CDR3nt: TGTGCCAGCAGCATGGATATCGGGACAGCTGTGGGGAATGAGCAGTTCTTC

j_gene: TRBJ2-1
d_gene: TRBD1
abundance: NA
v_gene: TRBV27
CDR3aa: CASSSRGGQWFF
CDR3nt: TGTGCCAGCAGTAGCCGTGGGGGACAGTGGTTCTTC

j_gene: TRBJ2-1
d_gene: TRBD2
abundance: few
v_gene: TRBV14
CDR3aa: CASRGTSVYNEQFF
CDR3nt: TGTGCCAGCAGAGGGACTAGCGTCTACAATGAGCAGTTCTTC

j_gene: TRBJ2-7
d_gene: TRBD1
abundance: NA
v_gene: TRBV19
CDR3aa: CAISEAGGYEQYF
CDR3nt: TGTGCCATTTCGGAGGCAGGGGGCTACGAGCAGTACTTC

j_gene: TRBJ2-3
d_gene: NA
abundance: NA
v_gene: TRBV9
CDR3aa: CASSVGQITDTQYF
CDR3nt: TGTGCCAGCAGCGTAGGCCAGATAACAGATACGCAGTATTTT

j_gene: TRBJ2-1
d_gene: TRBD2
abundance: few
v_gene: TRBV29-1
CDR3aa: CSVVPSGSPYNEQFF
CDR3nt: TGCAGCGTTGTGCCTAGCGGGAGCCCCTACAATGAGCAGTTCTTC

j_gene: TRBJ2-3
d_gene: NA
abundance: NA
v_gene: TRBV29-1
CDR3aa: CSVGLRSTDTQYF
CDR3nt: TGCAGCGTTGGCTTGCGTAGCACAGATACGCAGTATTTT

j_gene: TRBJ2-1
d_gene: NA
abundance: few
v_gene: TRBV12-5
CDR3aa: CASGTYPRVSSYNEQFF
CDR3nt: TGTGCTAGTGGTACCTACCCCAGGGTTAGCTCCTACAATGAGCAGTTCTTC

j_gene: TRBJ2-7
d_gene: NA
abundance: few
v_gene: TRBV14
CDR3aa: CASSPRDYEQYF
CDR3nt: TGTGCCAGCTCCCCACGGGACTACGAGCAGTACTTC

j_gene: TRBJ2-4
d_gene: NA
abundance: few
v_gene: TRBV21-1
CDR3aa: CASPHYRLMLAKNIQYF
CDR3nt: TGTGCCAGCCCACACTATCGACTCATGCTAGCCAAAAACATTCAGTACTTC

j_gene: TRBJ1-4
d_gene: TRBD1
abundance: NA
v_gene: TRBV28
CDR3aa: CASSPIRGQGRSEKLFF
CDR3nt: TGTGCCAGCAGCCCAATTAGAGGACAGGGCCGAAGTGAAAAACTGTTTTTT